One sample yielded the 9 T cell receptor beta chains listed below, sequenced in a study of blood T cell repertoires in COVID-19. Assay: immunoSEQ multiplex PCR; the TCRdb copy retains only in-frame clones and omits some. Here the sample spans 200,000 to 300,000 clones, roughly 85% being singletons. Sequenced: peripheral blood. All receptors come from a young man with active or convalescent COVID-19.

The chain is built from TRBV5-6 and TRBJ1-6, with D unclear. The germline V gene has CDR1 SGHDT and CDR2 YYEEEE. The CDR3 contains 15 residues. Trimming removed 2 bases from V and 8 bases from J, with 14 bases in between. The CDR3, as DNA: TGTGCCAGCAGCTTATCGGGGATCGGGGATTCACCCCTCCACTTT. This translates into CASSLSGIGDSPLHF.

This sequence joins TRBV7-2 and TRBJ2-1; no firm D call. Deletions cut 2 bases from V and 5 bases from J, with 10 bases between. The germline V gene encodes CDR1 SGHTA and CDR2 FQGNSA. CDR3 length equals 14 residues. The CDR3 protein is CASSLQSSNNEQFF. DNA of the CDR3: TGTGCCAGCAGCTTACAGAGTAGCAACAATGAGCAGTTCTTC.

The chain carries TRBV5-1 and TRBJ1-5; weak D call: TRBD1 (6 bases). The CDR3 consists of 15 residues. Between the trimmed V and J ends, which lost 2 bases and 6 bases, there was a span of 15 bases. CDR1 is SGHRS, CDR2 YFSETQ, per germline. CDR3 nucleotide sequence: TGCGCCAGCAGCTTAAGGGGGGAGGGCAGTCAGCCCCAGCATTTT. This encodes CASSLRGEGSQPQHF.

The rearrangement links TRBV7-6 to TRBJ2-1; TRBD2 agrees at 11 bases. The CDR3 sequence is 15 residues long. Trimming removed 1 base from V and 7 bases from J; junction bases left unmatched: 3. Germline CDR1 and CDR2: SGHVS and FNYEAQ. CDR3 residues: CASSLETSGINEQFF. CDR3 nucleotides: TGTGCCAGCAGCTTAGAGACTAGCGGGATAAATGAGCAGTTCTTC.

This clone was seen once. V and J are TRBV5-4 and TRBJ1-2; 7 positions agree with TRBD1. The V segment lost 0 bases and the J segment 2 bases; nucleotides outside the gene matches: 4. Per germline, CDR1 SGHNT and CDR2 YYREEE (reference sequence). CDR3 size: 15 residues. CDR3 nucleotide sequence: TGTGCCAGCAGCTTGGCAGGGGGTACGAACTATGGCTACACCTTC. It is translated as CASSLAGGTNYGYTF.

The chain joins TRBV28 to TRBJ2-5; TRBD2 aligns across 7 bases. Germline V gene data show CDR1 as MDHEN and CDR2 as SYDVKM. The CDR3 consists of 16 residues. Trimming at V came to 4 bases and at J to 4 bases, leaving 12 bases not matched to a gene. CDR3 loop: CASSSPVVAGIETQYF. The CDR3 coding sequence is TGTGCCAGCAGTTCCCCCGTGGTAGCGGGTATAGAGACCCAGTACTTC.

The rearrangement links TRBV7-2 to TRBJ2-1, with D perhaps TRBD1 (6 bases). The CDR3 is 12 residues long. The V end lost 5 bases, the J end lost 10 bases, and 12 bases lay between the germline ends. CDR1 SGHTA and CDR2 FQGNSA come from the germline V gene. The CDR3 nucleotides read TGTGCCAGCAGCAAACAGGGTCTGGAGCAGTTCTTC. Protein sequence: CASSKQGLEQFF.

This rearrangement joins TRBV19 to TRBJ2-1; 7 bases agree with TRBD1. V dropped 0 bases and J dropped 7; count of bases not matched to a gene: 9. The CDR3 has 16 residues. Germline CDR1 reads LNHDA; CDR2 reads SQIVND (reference sequence). CDR3 region: CASSIDRQGSGNEQFF. The CDR3 nucleotides are TGTGCCAGTAGTATAGACCGACAGGGCTCGGGGAATGAGCAGTTCTTC.

This chain links TRBV5-1 with TRBJ1-3, with D perhaps TRBD1 (6 bases). V was pared by 4 bases and J by 0 bases, with 14 bases between. The CDR3 covers 16 residues. Per the germline V gene, CDR1 is SGHRS and CDR2 is YFSETQ. The chain's CDR3 is CASSAGQLSSGNTIYF. CDR3 DNA sequence: TGCGCCAGCAGCGCAGGACAGCTTTCCTCTGGAAACACCATATATTTT.